One T cell receptor beta chain is described in this entry. The antigen is undetermined. This sample stems from a study of radiotherapy plus CTLA-4 blockade in lung cancer. About the research overall: The study recorded objective responses in 15% to 20% of patients and disease control in approximately 29%.

The study, taken as a whole, reports: Tumor-origin TCR clones grew in blood after radiotherapy plus ipilimumab. Early blood T cell clone dynamics reportedly forecast response best, with interferon-beta.

The study treated chemo-refractory metastatic non-small-cell lung cancer patients with focal radiation plus ipilimumab CTLA-4 blockade. Sequencing used immunoSEQ multiplex PCR; TCRdb keeps in-frame clones, though not all of them. Of around 100,000 clones in the sample, around 84% are singletons; the top ten hold about 3.3%. The sample here was peripheral blood, taken from a patient treated with radiotherapy plus ipilimumab. The receptor comes from a human donor with non-small cell lung cancer that progressed on radiotherapy plus ipilimumab. Some clones in this sample may be carry-over from other donors' samples.

CDR3 residues: CASSRLGWGNGYTF. DNA of the CDR3: TGCGCCAGCAGCCGGTTAGGATGGGGTAATGGCTACACCTTC. This chain joins TRBV4-3 and TRBJ1-2; D is unclear. Per germline, CDR1 LGHNA and CDR2 YSLEER. The CDR3 runs 14 residues. V lost 4 bases and J 6 bases, leaving 15 bases between the germline ends.